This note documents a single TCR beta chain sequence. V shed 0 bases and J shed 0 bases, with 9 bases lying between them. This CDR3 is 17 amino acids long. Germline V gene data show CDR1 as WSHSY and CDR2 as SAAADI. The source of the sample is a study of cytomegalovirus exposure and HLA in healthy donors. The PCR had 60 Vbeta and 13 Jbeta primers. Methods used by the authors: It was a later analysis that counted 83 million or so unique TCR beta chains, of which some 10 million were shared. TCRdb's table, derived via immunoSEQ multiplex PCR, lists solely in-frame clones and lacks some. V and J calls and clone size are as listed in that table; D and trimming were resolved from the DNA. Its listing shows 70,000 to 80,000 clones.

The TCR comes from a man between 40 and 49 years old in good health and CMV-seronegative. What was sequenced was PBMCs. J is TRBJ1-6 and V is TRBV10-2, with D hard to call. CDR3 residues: CASSESVLSSYNSPLHF. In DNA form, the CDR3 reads TGCGCCAGCAGTGAGTCAGTCCTGAGCTCCTATAATTCACCCCTCCACTTT.